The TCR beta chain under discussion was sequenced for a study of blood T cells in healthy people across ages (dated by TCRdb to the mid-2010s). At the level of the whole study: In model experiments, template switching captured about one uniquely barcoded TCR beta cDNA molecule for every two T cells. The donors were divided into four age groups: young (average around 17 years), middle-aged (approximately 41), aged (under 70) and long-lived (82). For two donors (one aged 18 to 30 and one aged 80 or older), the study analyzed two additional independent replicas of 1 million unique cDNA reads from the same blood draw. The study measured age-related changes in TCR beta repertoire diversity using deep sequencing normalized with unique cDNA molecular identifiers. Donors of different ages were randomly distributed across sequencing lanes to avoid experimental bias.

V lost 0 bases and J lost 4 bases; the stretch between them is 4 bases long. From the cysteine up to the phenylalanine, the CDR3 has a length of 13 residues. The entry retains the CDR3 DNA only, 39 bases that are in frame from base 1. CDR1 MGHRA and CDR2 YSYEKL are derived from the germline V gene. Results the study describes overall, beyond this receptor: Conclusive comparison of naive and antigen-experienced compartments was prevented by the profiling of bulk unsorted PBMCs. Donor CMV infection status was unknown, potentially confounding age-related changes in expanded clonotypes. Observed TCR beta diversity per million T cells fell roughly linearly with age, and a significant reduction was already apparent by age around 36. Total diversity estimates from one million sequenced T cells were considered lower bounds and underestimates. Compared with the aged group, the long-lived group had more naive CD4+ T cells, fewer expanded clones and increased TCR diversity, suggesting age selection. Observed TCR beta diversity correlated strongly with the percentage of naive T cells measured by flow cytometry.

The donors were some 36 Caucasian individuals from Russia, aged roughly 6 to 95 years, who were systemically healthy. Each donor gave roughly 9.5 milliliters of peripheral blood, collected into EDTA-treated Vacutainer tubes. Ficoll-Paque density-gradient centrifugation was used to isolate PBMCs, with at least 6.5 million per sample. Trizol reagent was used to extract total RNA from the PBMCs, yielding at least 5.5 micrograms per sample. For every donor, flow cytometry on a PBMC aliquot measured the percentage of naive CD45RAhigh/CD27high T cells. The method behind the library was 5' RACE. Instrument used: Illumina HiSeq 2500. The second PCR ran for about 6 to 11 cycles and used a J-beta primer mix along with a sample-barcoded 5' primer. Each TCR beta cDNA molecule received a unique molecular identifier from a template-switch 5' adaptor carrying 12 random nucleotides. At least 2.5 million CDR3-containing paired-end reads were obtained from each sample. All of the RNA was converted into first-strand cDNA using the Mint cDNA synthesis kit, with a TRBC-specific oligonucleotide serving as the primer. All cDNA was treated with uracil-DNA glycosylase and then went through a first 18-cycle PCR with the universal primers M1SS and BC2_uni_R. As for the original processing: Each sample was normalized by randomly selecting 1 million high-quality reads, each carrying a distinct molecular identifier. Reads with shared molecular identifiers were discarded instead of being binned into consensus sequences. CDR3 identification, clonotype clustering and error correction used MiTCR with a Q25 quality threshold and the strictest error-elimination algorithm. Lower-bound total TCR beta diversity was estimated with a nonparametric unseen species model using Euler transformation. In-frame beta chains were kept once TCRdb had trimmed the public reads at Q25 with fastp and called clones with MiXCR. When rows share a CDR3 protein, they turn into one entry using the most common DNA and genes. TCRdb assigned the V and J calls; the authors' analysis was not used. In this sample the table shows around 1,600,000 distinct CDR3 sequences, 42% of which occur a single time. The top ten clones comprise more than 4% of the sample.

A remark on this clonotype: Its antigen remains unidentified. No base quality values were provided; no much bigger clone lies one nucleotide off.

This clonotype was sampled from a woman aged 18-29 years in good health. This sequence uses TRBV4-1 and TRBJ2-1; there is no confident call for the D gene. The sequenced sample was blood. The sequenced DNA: TGCGCCAGCAGCCAAGATAATTACAATGAGCAGTTCTTC. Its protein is CASSQDNYNEQFF.